These 5 T cell receptor beta chains originate from one sample sequenced in a study of T cell repertoires in cytomegalovirus infection. TCRdb called the reads again in MiXCR, with one record for every CDR3 protein. The table shows a few hundred thousand distinct CDR3 sequences, with 15% to 20% occurring only once. The specimen was CD8+ T cells from PBMCs. All receptors come from a human donor in good health (CMV status not recorded). Some clones in this sample may be carry-over from other donors' samples.

This clonotype was seen a handful of times. The chain carries TRBV29-1 and TRBJ2-7; no clear D. Per germline, CDR1 SQVTM and CDR2 ANQGSEA. The V and J ends lost 6 bases and 3 bases respectively, with 9 bases between them. There are 11 residues in the CDR3. The CDR3 loop is CSVDQDYEQYF. DNA for the CDR3: TGCAGCGTGGACCAGGACTACGAGCAGTACTTC.

This clonotype was seen a handful of times. The chain joins TRBV12-3 or TRBV12-4 to TRBJ2-7; tentatively, D is TRBD1 (5 bases). This CDR3 region has 14 residues. The V end was cut by 1 base, the J end by 1 base, with 8 bases between. The chain's CDR3 is CASSLERTSYEQYF. CDR3 DNA sequence: TGTGCCAGCAGTTTAGAACGGACATCCTACGAGCAGTACTTC.

The sample holds many counts of this clonotype. V and J are TRBV19 and TRBJ2-7, with D possibly being TRBD2 (5 bases). V shed 5 bases and J shed 0 bases, with 11 bases lying between them. This CDR3 is built from 14 residues. In germline, CDR1 is LNHDA, CDR2 SQIVND (reference sequence). CDR3 bases: TGTGCCAGTAGTGGAACGGGGAGCTCCTACGAGCAGTACTTC. It yields the protein CASSGTGSSYEQYF.

This clonotype was seen only a few times. This chain links TRBV7-9 with TRBJ2-7, with 13 bases that match TRBD2. V dropped 8 bases and J dropped 3; count of bases not matched to a gene: 1. The length of the CDR3 is 13 residues. Germline V CDR1 and CDR2: SEHNR, FQNEAQ (reference sequence). The CDR3 coding sequence is TGTGCCAGCGGACTAGCGGGGGACTACGAGCAGTACTTC. Translated: CASGLAGDYEQYF. The full variable domain, rest sourced from reference TRBV7-9 and TRBJ2-7, is DTGVSQNPRHKITKRGQNVTFRCDPISEHNRLYWYRQTLGQGPEFLTYFQNEAQLEKSRLLSDRFSAERPKGSFSTLEIQRTEQGDSAMYLCASGLAGDYEQYFGPGTRLTVT.

This clonotype was detected many times. The chain couples TRBV12-3 or TRBV12-4 to TRBJ2-3; no reliable D call. The CDR3 runs 13 residues. The V end lost 5 bases, the J end lost 2 bases, and 8 bases lay between the germline ends. The CDR3 coding sequence is TGTGCCAGCAGTCGCCGCCTCACAGATACGCAGTATTTT. The encoded protein is CASSRRLTDTQYF.